The 22 T cell receptor beta chains in this list originate from one sample, sequenced in a study of early T cells in non-severe SARS-CoV-2 infection. Each CDR3 protein gets one entry after TCRdb re-called the 5' RACE reads with MiXCR. Of about 110,000 distinct CDR3 sequences in the sample, 9% to 14% were seen once. The source material was whole blood. Receptors originate from an adult who was a healthcare worker with PCR-confirmed SARS-CoV-2 infection or an uninfected control (not recorded which).

This clonotype was observed at least ten times. The V and J genes are TRBV9 and TRBJ2-5, with D possibly being TRBD1 (6 bases). This CDR3 has 15 amino acids. The V and J ends lost 3 bases and 1 base respectively, with 13 bases between them. Per germline, CDR1 SGDLS and CDR2 YYNGEE. CDR3 bases: TGTGCCAGCAGCGCGCACCCGGACAGCCAAGAGACCCAGTACTTC. Protein sequence: CASSAHPDSQETQYF.

The gene calls are TRBV6-5 and TRBJ1-6; D is ambiguous. Trimming left V 6 bases short and J 7 bases short, with 10 bases between. From germline, CDR1 is MNHEY and CDR2 SVGAGI. This CDR3 is 13 amino acids long. The CDR3 protein is CASRGVQNSPLHF. For the CDR3, the DNA is TGTGCCAGCAGGGGTGTCCAAAATTCACCCCTCCACTTT.

The table lists this clonotype with many counts. The V gene is TRBV6-2 or TRBV6-3, the J gene TRBJ2-2; 8 bases agree with TRBD1. After removal of 1 base from V and 5 bases from J, the junction contained 12 bases not matched to a gene. Per the germline V gene, CDR1 is MNHEY and CDR2 is SVGEGT. This CDR3 has 18 residues. The CDR3 bases are TGTGCCAGCAGTTACTGGGGTCGGACAGGGAGAGGAACCGGGGAGCTGTTTTTT. This sequence encodes CASSYWGRTGRGTGELFF.

The V call is TRBV5-1, the J call TRBJ2-7; 13 nucleotides line up with TRBD2. This CDR3 comprises 15 residues. Germline loops: CDR1 SGHRS, CDR2 YFSETQ. The V and J ends lost 4 bases and 2 bases, in that order; junction bases with no gene match: 3. CDR3 nucleotide sequence: TGCGCCAGCAGCCCTGGACTAGCGGGAGCCTACGAGCAGTACTTC. Translating it yields CASSPGLAGAYEQYF.

This clonotype has at least ten counts. V is TRBV5-6 and J is TRBJ1-6, with a possible D match to TRBD1 (6 bases). Per germline, CDR1 SGHDT and CDR2 YYEEEE. Trimming shortened V by 0 bases and J by 9 bases, and 16 bases separated the two germline ends. The CDR3 covers 16 residues. The CDR3 nucleotides are TGTGCCAGCAGCTTGGCAGCAGGGGTGTCTCTTTCACCCCTCCACTTT. Translated: CASSLAAGVSLSPLHF.

This clonotype has at least ten counts. The chain joins TRBV2 to TRBJ1-1, with D unclear. The V gene's germline CDR1 is SNHLY and CDR2 FYNNEI. The V end was cut by 1 base, the J end by 5 bases, with 5 bases between. The CDR3 totals 12 residues. DNA for the CDR3: TGTGCCAGCAGTGAAGGCCGAACTGAAGCTTTCTTT. Translation: CASSEGRTEAFF.

The chain couples TRBV20-1 to TRBJ2-3, with TRBD2 matching over 8 bases. Germline trimming cut 5 bases from V and 2 bases from J; bases unmatched to any gene: 12. CDR3 length: 16 residues. Looked up from germline, CDR1 is DFQATT and CDR2 is SNEGSKA (reference sequence). The CDR3 sequence is CSASKLAERFTDTQYF. CDR3 in DNA: TGCAGTGCTTCCAAACTAGCGGAGCGATTCACAGATACGCAGTATTTT.

This clonotype was recorded at least ten times. V usage is TRBV6-7 and J usage is TRBJ2-2, with 9 nucleotides matching TRBD1. TRBV6-7 is an ORF, with its function uncertain. V lost 10 bases, J lost 7 bases, and 13 bases stayed unmatched. The CDR3 has 15 residues. The CDR3: CAMRPGQGSIGELFF. CDR3 coding DNA: TGTGCCATGCGTCCGGGACAGGGAAGTATCGGGGAGCTGTTTTTT.

Ten or more counts support this clonotype. The chain recombines TRBV30 with TRBJ1-5; 8 bases fit TRBD1. The J segment lost 3 bases and the V segment lost 0 bases, leaving 7 bases of the junction unmatched. The length of the CDR3 is 16 residues. CDR1 GTSNPN and CDR2 SVGIG come from the germline V gene (reference sequence). This CDR3 is CAWSVPRTGHNQPQHF. The CDR3 coding sequence is TGTGCCTGGAGTGTACCCAGGACAGGGCACAATCAGCCCCAGCATTTT.

The chain is built from TRBV29-1 and TRBJ2-1; TRBD2 might be the D (6 bases). V was trimmed by 6 bases and J by 7 bases, leaving 25 bases between them. The CDR3 consists of 16 residues. Germline values: CDR1 SQVTM, CDR2 ANQGSEA. Here the CDR3 DNA reads TGCAGCGTCGCCGGACCAGCGGGTTTCTCCTGGAATGAGCAGTTCTTC. Translation: CSVAGPAGFSWNEQFF.

This clonotype was picked up a small number of times. The rearrangement joins TRBV20-1 to TRBJ1-5, with a tentative D call TRBD1 (5 bases). CDR3 size: 16 residues. CDR1 is DFQATT and CDR2 is SNEGSKA in the germline V gene (reference sequence). V was trimmed by 0 bases and J by 6 bases, leaving 18 bases between them. CDR3 amino acids: CSAREAGTGLVQPQHF. The CDR3 region has the DNA TGCAGTGCTAGAGAAGCTGGGACCGGGCTCGTTCAGCCCCAGCATTTT.

This clonotype was detected only a few times. The chain couples TRBV12-5 to TRBJ1-5; 9 bases line up with TRBD1. Germline V gene lookup returns CDR1 LGHNT and CDR2 FRNRAP. The CDR3 loop spans 15 amino acids. V lost 7 bases to trimming and J lost 6 bases; unmatched junction nucleotides: 10. The CDR3 loop reads CASAEDRGGGQPQHF. CDR3 coding DNA: TGTGCTAGTGCAGAGGACAGGGGAGGCGGTCAGCCCCAGCATTTT.

In its sample, this clonotype was seen a few times. The V and J genes are TRBV5-1 and TRBJ1-1, with D possibly matching TRBD1 (5 bases). V lost 3 bases to trimming and J lost 0 bases, with 18 bases between them. The CDR3 has 17 residues. Germline V CDR1 and CDR2: SGHRS, YFSETQ. For the CDR3, the DNA is TGCGCCAGCAGCTCCAACTCAGGGATTTCGGTGAACACTGAAGCTTTCTTT. Its translation is CASSSNSGISVNTEAFF.

This clonotype was picked up many times. The genes are TRBV11-2 and TRBJ2-7; D may be TRBD2 (7 bases). Germline V gene data show CDR1 as SGHAT and CDR2 as FQNNGV. This CDR3 is built from 15 residues. Trimming shortened V by 3 bases and J by 7 bases, and 19 bases separated the two germline ends. CDR3 DNA: TGTGCCAGCAGCTTGAATACGGGAGGAAGGGGGGAGCAGTACTTC. Its protein product is CASSLNTGGRGEQYF. The complete variable domain, with remaining parts taken from reference TRBV11-2 and TRBJ2-7, reads EAGVAQSPRYKIIEKRQSVAFWCNPISGHATLYWYQQILGQGPKLLIQFQNNGVVDDSQLPKDRFSAERLKGVDSTLKIQPAKLEDSAVYLCASSLNTGGRGEQYFGPGTRLTVT.

The genes are TRBV3-1 and TRBJ2-1, with TRBD2 matching over 13 bases. Germline V gene lookup returns CDR1 LGHDT and CDR2 YNNKEL (reference sequence). This CDR3 is 16 amino acids long. The V and J ends lost 0 bases and 15 bases, in that order; junction bases with no gene match: 11. CDR3 DNA: TGTGCCAGCAGCCAAGATCCCGCCGGACTAGCGGGAGTTCTGTTCTTC. It encodes CASSQDPAGLAGVLFF.

The J gene is TRBJ2-7, the V gene TRBV7-8; D not certain. The V end lost 5 bases, the J end lost 1 base, and 15 bases lay between the germline ends. The CDR3 is made up of 15 amino acids. Per germline, CDR1 SGHVS and CDR2 FQNEAQ. CDR3 amino acids: CASSTAQVGSYEQYF. The CDR3 bases are TGTGCCAGCAGCACCGCTCAGGTTGGTTCCTACGAGCAGTACTTC.

In this sample, this clonotype turned up many times. The rearrangement joins TRBV10-3 to TRBJ1-6, with D possibly TRBD1 on 5 matching bases. Germline V gives CDR1 ENHRY, CDR2 SYGVKD. This CDR3 region has 14 residues. Trimming removed 0 bases from V and 10 bases from J, with 10 bases in between. This CDR3 is CAISESTKGSPLHF. DNA of the CDR3: TGTGCCATCAGTGAGTCCACCAAGGGGTCACCCCTCCACTTT.

The J gene is TRBJ1-1, the V gene TRBV10-3; 7 bases fit TRBD1. This CDR3 has 15 residues. Trimming removed 2 bases from V and 0 bases from J; junction bases left unmatched: 3. Germline assignment: CDR1 ENHRY and CDR2 SYGVKD. In DNA, the CDR3 is TGTGCCATCAGTGAGGGGACAGTACTGAACACTGAAGCTTTCTTT. It encodes CAISEGTVLNTEAFF.

The chain joins TRBV5-5 to TRBJ1-2; D is perhaps TRBD1 (6 bases). Trimming cost V 4 bases and J 7 bases, with 14 bases left between them. The CDR3 spans 13 residues. Germline V gene data show CDR1 as SGHKS and CDR2 as YYEKEE (reference sequence). CDR3 region: CASSRDTGRGYTF. The CDR3 coding sequence is TGTGCCAGCAGCCGGGACACAGGGCGTGGCTACACCTTC.

This clonotype was seen many times. The chain combines TRBV13 with TRBJ1-4, with D unresolved. CDR3 size: 19 residues. Trimming cost V 5 bases and J 0 bases, with 22 bases left between them. CDR1 is PRHDT and CDR2 is FYEKMQ in the germline V gene (reference sequence). The CDR3 protein is CASSKRATDPFPTNEKLFF. The CDR3 DNA reads TGTGCCAGCAGCAAAAGGGCGACGGATCCTTTTCCAACTAATGAAAAACTGTTTTTT.

Note on this clonotype: This may stem from a read error, because a much larger clone lies one nucleotide away. V usage is TRBV7-3 and J usage is TRBJ2-5, with TRBD1 matching 9 bases. This CDR3 is built from 14 residues. Germline CDR1 is SGHTA and CDR2 is FQGTGA. Here the CDR3 reads CAGSPGQGRETQYF. In DNA form, the CDR3 reads TGTGCCGGCAGCCCGGGACAGGGAAGAGAGACCCAGTACTTC. Supplemented by reference TRBV7-3 and TRBJ2-5, the full variable domain reads GAGVSQTPSNKVTEKGKYVELRCDPISGHTALYWYRQSLGQGPEFLIYFQGTGAADDSGLPNDRFFAVRPEGSVSTLKIQRTERGDSAVYLCAGSPGQGRETQYFGPGTRLLVL.

This clonotype was seen more than once but under ten times. The DNA of the CDR3 is TGTGCCAGCAGCCAGGGATCCCTAGACCATCAGCCCCAGCATTTT. Its protein is CASSQGSLDHQPQHF. J is TRBJ1-5 and V is TRBV3-1; D call uncertain. This CDR3 has 15 residues. Germline V gene data show CDR1 as LGHDT and CDR2 as YNNKEL (reference sequence). V was shortened by 3 bases and J by 5 bases, with 14 bases between the two germline ends.